The 18 T cell receptor beta chains presented below share a single source sample, sequenced in a study of T cells expressing NK-cell markers. TCRdb reprocessed the 5' RACE reads and reports one entry per CDR3 protein, with no DNA. The ten top clones account for about 18%, within a sample of about 180,000 distinct CDR3 sequences. The sequenced material came from blood T cells: a sorted CD56 or NKG2C T cell subset, CD4+ or CD8+ T cells, or bulk PBMC T cells (not recorded which). These receptors originate from a woman between 18 and 69 years old in good health.

The chain recombines TRBV24-1 with TRBJ2-2; TCRdb reports TRBD1, a call that lacks DNA to check it against. The CDR3 spans 15 residues. Germline V CDR1 and CDR2: KGHDR, SFDVKD. CDR3 in amino acids: CATSARTGGSGELFF.

This chain uses TRBV6-1 with TRBJ2-7; absent DNA, TCRdb's TRBD2 call cannot be checked. Germline V CDR1 and CDR2: MNHNS, SASEGT. The CDR3 spans 14 residues. CDR3 in amino acids: CASSPASGPYEQYF.

The chain carries TRBV9 and TRBJ1-3; absent DNA, TCRdb's TRBD1 call cannot be checked. Germline values: CDR1 SGDLS, CDR2 YYNGEE. The CDR3 has 14 amino acids. The CDR3 loop is CASSVDPGMDTIYF.

The chain has TRBV5-5 and TRBJ2-7; TCRdb outputs TRBD1, but without DNA this stays unchecked. CDR3 size: 16 residues. CDR1 SGHKS and CDR2 YYEKEE come from the germline V gene (reference sequence). CDR3 protein: CASSHRTGGISYEQYF.

This CDR3 is CASRALSGYYEQYF. The rearrangement links TRBV5-1 to TRBJ2-7; without DNA, the TCRdb call of TRBD2 cannot be checked. The CDR3 spans 14 residues. Germline V gene sequence: CDR1 SGHRS, CDR2 YFSETQ. Complete variable domain (other parts from reference TRBV5-1 and TRBJ2-7): KAGVTQTPRYLIKTRGQQVTLSCSPISGHRSVSWYQQTPGQGLQFLFEYFSETQRNKGNFPGRFSGRQFSNSRSEMNVSTLELGDSALYLCASRALSGYYEQYFGPGTRLTVT.

V gene TRBV2 combines with J gene TRBJ2-5; there is no DNA to check the TCRdb D call of TRBD2. Germline V lookup: CDR1 SNHLY, CDR2 FYNNEI. This CDR3 spans 15 amino acids. The CDR3 loop is CASRDSGRARETQYF.

The chain employs TRBV14 and TRBJ2-7. The CDR3 is 11 residues long. Germline lookup yields CDR1 SGHDN and CDR2 FVKESK. CDR3 protein: CASSQAGRQYF.

The chain combines TRBV4-1 with TRBJ2-3. There are 13 residues in the CDR3. CDR1 MGHRA and CDR2 YSYEKL come from the germline V gene. CDR3 sequence: CASSHLTTDTQYF.

The gene calls are TRBV12-3 or TRBV12-4 and TRBJ2-3; the D call of TRBD2 rests on TCRdb alone, since no DNA is present to check it. The CDR3 length is 14 residues. CDR3 sequence: CASSPGGPTDTQYF.

The chain couples TRBV18 to TRBJ1-1; without DNA, the TCRdb call of TRBD1 cannot be checked. Looked up from germline, CDR1 is KGHSH and CDR2 is LQKENI. The CDR3 consists of 14 residues. This CDR3 is CASSPEGTKTEAFF.

The chain recombines TRBV24-1 with TRBJ2-2; TCRdb reports TRBD1, a call that lacks DNA to check it against. Germline V lookup: CDR1 KGHDR, CDR2 SFDVKD. The CDR3 spans 13 residues. This chain's CDR3 is CATIGQNTGELFF.

The rearrangement joins TRBV9 to TRBJ2-3; TCRdb calls TRBD2, which cannot be checked without DNA. There are 15 residues in the CDR3. The germline V gene encodes CDR1 SGDLS and CDR2 YYNGEE. The CDR3 is CASSVVGERPDTQYF.

This chain joins TRBV15 and TRBJ1-1; the D gene TCRdb calls, TRBD1, cannot be checked with no DNA. CDR1 LNHNV and CDR2 YYDKDF come from the germline V gene (reference sequence). The CDR3 contains 17 residues. The CDR3 spells CATSRGTLDRENTEAFF.

This chain links TRBV3-1 with TRBJ1-5. This CDR3 region has 15 residues. CDR1 and CDR2 (germline): LGHDT, YNNKEL (reference sequence). The CDR3 sequence is CASSQDMGFGQPQHF.

The genes are TRBV7-9 and TRBJ2-1; lacking DNA, the TRBD2 call made by TCRdb goes unchecked. Germline-derived CDR1 and CDR2 are SEHNR and FQNEAQ (reference sequence). The CDR3 spans 16 residues. CDR3 residues: CASSSSGSRLGNEQFF.

This sequence joins TRBV4-1 and TRBJ1-6; without DNA, the TCRdb call of TRBD1 cannot be checked. This CDR3 contains 16 residues. Germline CDR1 and CDR2: MGHRA and YSYEKL. The CDR3 sequence: CASSRVRGANNSPLHF.

The chain joins TRBV12-3 or TRBV12-4 to TRBJ2-3; there is no DNA to check the TCRdb D call of TRBD1. The CDR3 sequence is 14 residues long. The chain's CDR3 is CASSVGGPTDTQYF.

The chain links TRBV11-2 to TRBJ1-6. This CDR3 has 12 amino acids. CDR1 is SGHAT, CDR2 FQNNGV, per germline. CDR3 sequence reads: CASSGVGSPLHF.